This TCR beta chain originates from a study of cytomegalovirus exposure and HLA in healthy donors. This clone was counted between two and nine times. Its antigen remains unknown. Study outcomes and limitations: Researchers catalogued about 160 TCR beta chains as cytomegalovirus-associated. Later findings reportedly placed an Asian-associated ancestry cluster below the roughly 730-donor mean for N-insertions.

The CDR3 totals 13 residues. In germline, CDR1 is SGHKS, CDR2 YYEKEE (reference sequence). V was clipped by 3 bases and J by 4 bases, with 8 bases between them. With 60 Vbeta and 13 Jbeta primers, the PCR was carried out. Some clones are missing from TCRdb's copy, which holds only in-frame ones; the method was immunoSEQ multiplex PCR. The sample consists of 100,000 to 150,000 clones, around 75% of them appearing once. The chain recombines TRBV5-5 with TRBJ1-5; D is perhaps TRBD1 (5 bases). This clonotype was sampled from a man aged 55 to 70 in good health and CMV-seropositive. The source material was PBMCs. This CDR3 reads CASSSHRNQPQHF. The CDR3 nucleotides read TGTGCCAGCAGCTCACACAGGAATCAGCCCCAGCATTTT.